The next 20 T cell receptor beta chains were all read from a single sample in a study of blood T cell repertoires in COVID-19. The repertoire was sequenced with immunoSEQ multiplex PCR; TCRdb's copy has only in-frame clones and lacks some. The sample lists 68,000 or so clones; 90% were seen once. Specimen: peripheral blood. These receptor sequences come from a man aged 45-60 years with COVID-19, enrolled during active disease.

This clone was seen a few times. This chain uses TRBV29-1 with TRBJ1-3; D is perhaps TRBD1 (6 bases). Trimming took off 7 bases at V and 4 bases at J, with 14 bases between the two ends. The CDR3 length is 13 residues. Germline loops: CDR1 SQVTM, CDR2 ANQGSEA. The CDR3 DNA sequence: TGCAGCGCGAGAGGGGGAGGGGGAAACACCATATATTTT. Amino acid sequence: CSARGGGGNTIYF.

The rearrangement links TRBV13 to TRBJ2-3; D gene ambiguous. The germline CDR1 and CDR2 sequences are PRHDT and FYEKMQ (reference sequence). There are 14 residues in the CDR3. Trimming stripped 6 bases from V and 2 bases from J, with 12 bases between. The CDR3 bases are TGTGCCAGCAGGAAACAGTTACCCACAGATACGCAGTATTTT. This gives the protein CASRKQLPTDTQYF.

The genes are TRBV10-2 and TRBJ2-5; TRBD1 matches at 9 bases. V was pared by 7 bases and J by 4 bases, with 10 bases of the junction left unmatched. The length of the CDR3 is 15 residues. CDR1 WSHSY and CDR2 SAAADI come from the germline V gene. The CDR3 loop reads CASTREQGALETQYF. The CDR3 DNA reads TGCGCCAGCACCCGTGAACAGGGGGCGTTAGAGACCCAGTACTTC.

V gene TRBV5-1 combines with J gene TRBJ1-2, with 11 bases aligning to TRBD1. Germline assignment: CDR1 SGHRS and CDR2 YFSETQ. The J segment lost 6 bases and the V segment lost 2 bases, leaving 6 bases of the junction unmatched. The CDR3 is 15 amino acids. The CDR3: CASSLPGQGVNGYTF. CDR3 DNA: TGCGCCAGCAGCTTACCGGGACAGGGGGTGAATGGCTACACCTTC.

The chain links TRBV6-5 to TRBJ2-1; D is uncertain. CDR3 size: 14 residues. Germline V gene lookup returns CDR1 MNHEY and CDR2 SVGAGI. V gave up 5 bases and J gave up 4 bases, with 12 bases separating them. DNA of the CDR3: TGTGCCAGCAGTAACCTCGCAGGATACAATGAGCAGTTCTTC. Its protein is CASSNLAGYNEQFF.

This clone was counted only a few times. The rearrangement joins TRBV27 to TRBJ1-5; D not resolved. V was shortened by 6 bases and J by 3 bases, with 12 bases between the two germline ends. This CDR3 has 14 amino acids. Germline values: CDR1 MNHEY, CDR2 SMNVEV (reference sequence). DNA for the CDR3: TGTGCCAGCAGACCTGCGGGGATCAATCAGCCCCAGCATTTT. This encodes CASRPAGINQPQHF.

The rearrangement joins TRBV2 to TRBJ2-7; D perhaps matches TRBD1 (6 bases). V was cut by 7 bases and J by 3 bases, with 16 bases left in between. The CDR3 contains 14 residues. The V gene's germline CDR1 is SNHLY and CDR2 FYNNEI. For the CDR3, the DNA is TGTGCCAGCAAGGTTTTGACAGGCAGCTACGAGCAGTACTTC. Its protein is CASKVLTGSYEQYF.

This clone was detected once. V usage is TRBV4-3 and J usage is TRBJ2-3; weak D call: TRBD2 (6 bases). Trimming took 4 bases from V and 6 from J, leaving 23 bases between them. The CDR3 is 17 amino acids. The germline V gene has CDR1 LGHNA and CDR2 YSLEER. The DNA for the CDR3 is TGCGCCAGCAGCCGCCAAGCGCATACTAGTGGGGGGGATACGCAGTATTTT. This sequence encodes CASSRQAHTSGGDTQYF.

This clone appeared a single time. The DNA of the CDR3 is TGTGCCAGCAGCAAAGGGACAGGGGTGGTTGAGCAGTTCTTC. Translating gives CASSKGTGVVEQFF. The J gene is TRBJ2-1, the V gene TRBV21-1; the DNA was not used to check the table's D call, TRBD1. TRBV21-1 is a pseudogene. The CDR3 spans 14 residues.

This clone was found once. This rearrangement joins TRBV5-1 to TRBJ2-3; a weak D match, TRBD2 (5 bases). The CDR3 is 14 amino acids. The germline V and J ends were trimmed by 0 bases and 3 bases, with 8 bases remaining between them. Germline values: CDR1 SGHRS, CDR2 YFSETQ. This chain's CDR3 is CASSLGGRTDTQYF. DNA for the CDR3: TGCGCCAGCAGCTTGGGAGGGAGAACAGATACGCAGTATTTT.

This chain connects TRBV9 to TRBJ2-5, with 11 bases matching TRBD2. The CDR3 consists of 16 residues. The germline gives CDR1 SGDLS, CDR2 YYNGEE. V shed 2 bases, J shed 1 base, and the junction held 4 bases outside the gene matches. The CDR3 nucleotides read TGTGCCAGCAGCGTTGGGACTAGCGGCCCCCAAGAGACCCAGTACTTC. Its protein is CASSVGTSGPQETQYF.

This chain joins TRBV14 and TRBJ2-7; maybe TRBD1 (6 bases). Per germline, CDR1 SGHDN and CDR2 FVKESK. Trimming took 1 base from V and 6 from J, leaving 10 bases between them. CDR3 length equals 13 residues. The CDR3 nucleotides are TGTGCCAGCAGCCAAGTACGCAGGGGCGAGCAGTACTTC. This encodes CASSQVRRGEQYF.

The table lists this clone with a count of one. The chain combines TRBV6-6 with TRBJ2-3; D may be TRBD2 (6 bases). The CDR3 has 15 amino acids. Germline CDR1 and CDR2: MNHNY and SVGAGI (reference sequence). Trimming cost V 2 bases and J 5 bases, with 14 bases left between them. Here the CDR3 reads CASSYMSGSGDTQYF. In nucleotides, the CDR3 is TGTGCCAGCAGTTACATGTCCGGGAGCGGAGATACGCAGTATTTT.

V usage is TRBV5-4 and J usage is TRBJ2-7, with D perhaps TRBD1 (5 bases). Trimming stripped 4 bases from V and 7 bases from J, with 15 bases between. From germline, CDR1 is SGHNT and CDR2 YYREEE (reference sequence). The CDR3 consists of 13 residues. In DNA form, the CDR3 reads TGTGCCAGCAGCCCGGACATATATGGAGAGCAGTACTTC. Translating it yields CASSPDIYGEQYF.

The genes are TRBV6-6 and TRBJ2-7; 7 bases match TRBD2. The V gene end was trimmed by 2 bases and the J gene end by 3 bases; junction bases not matched to a gene: 10. Germline values: CDR1 MNHNY, CDR2 SVGAGI (reference sequence). The CDR3 is 16 amino acids. The CDR3 here is CASSYPLAAGIYEQYF. The CDR3 nucleotides are TGTGCCAGCAGTTACCCCCTAGCGGCGGGCATCTACGAGCAGTACTTC.

This clone was detected only once. The rearrangement uses TRBV9 and TRBJ2-1; the match to TRBD1 covers 7 bases. The ends lost 0 bases at V and 0 bases at J; junction bases unmatched: 6. Per the germline V gene, CDR1 is SGDLS and CDR2 is YYNGEE. The CDR3 consists of 17 residues. In DNA form, the CDR3 reads TGTGCCAGCAGCGTAGGGGGTAGGGACAGCTCCTACAATGAGCAGTTCTTC. Residues: CASSVGGRDSSYNEQFF.

The chain employs TRBV19 and TRBJ1-2, with D possibly matching TRBD1 (5 bases). The length of the CDR3 is 14 residues. Trimming pared 3 bases from V and 5 bases from J, leaving 13 bases between. CDR1 and CDR2 from the germline V gene are LNHDA and SQIVND (reference sequence). The CDR3 loop is CASSIPATAYGYTF. DNA for the CDR3: TGTGCCAGTAGTATTCCCGCGACAGCTTATGGCTACACCTTC.

The chain is built from TRBV2 and TRBJ1-2; D gene uncertain. Per the germline V gene, CDR1 is SNHLY and CDR2 is FYNNEI. This CDR3 has 13 amino acids. V was pared by 7 bases and J by 6 bases, with 15 bases between. The CDR3 nucleotides read TGTGCCAGCAAAGAGGGCGTAATAGATGGCTACACCTTC. This gives the protein CASKEGVIDGYTF.

The chain employs TRBV7-2 and TRBJ2-7; 8 nucleotides align to TRBD2. Germline V gives CDR1 SGHTA, CDR2 FQGNSA. V shed 2 bases and J 1 base; nucleotides not matched to a gene: 7. The CDR3 is 16 amino acids. The CDR3 protein is CASSLRGGAGSYEQYF. The CDR3 DNA reads TGTGCCAGCAGCTTACGGGGGGGGGCCGGGTCCTACGAGCAGTACTTC. The full variable domain, completed using reference TRBV7-2 and TRBJ2-7, is GAGVSQSPSNKVTEKGKDVELRCDPISGHTALYWYRQSLGQGLEFLIYFQGNSAPDKSGLPSDRFSAERTGGSVSTLTIQRTQQEDSAVYLCASSLRGGAGSYEQYFGPGTRLTVT.

The J gene is TRBJ2-1, the V gene TRBV4-3, with 8 bases aligning to TRBD1. CDR3 size: 20 residues. V gave up 0 bases and J gave up 4 bases; unmatched junction bases: 17. Germline V gene data show CDR1 as LGHNA and CDR2 as YSLEER. CDR3 in DNA: TGCGCCAGCAGCCAAGACAGACAGGGGTTCGGCTCAGTACAATACAATGAGCAGTTCTTC. Translating it yields CASSQDRQGFGSVQYNEQFF.